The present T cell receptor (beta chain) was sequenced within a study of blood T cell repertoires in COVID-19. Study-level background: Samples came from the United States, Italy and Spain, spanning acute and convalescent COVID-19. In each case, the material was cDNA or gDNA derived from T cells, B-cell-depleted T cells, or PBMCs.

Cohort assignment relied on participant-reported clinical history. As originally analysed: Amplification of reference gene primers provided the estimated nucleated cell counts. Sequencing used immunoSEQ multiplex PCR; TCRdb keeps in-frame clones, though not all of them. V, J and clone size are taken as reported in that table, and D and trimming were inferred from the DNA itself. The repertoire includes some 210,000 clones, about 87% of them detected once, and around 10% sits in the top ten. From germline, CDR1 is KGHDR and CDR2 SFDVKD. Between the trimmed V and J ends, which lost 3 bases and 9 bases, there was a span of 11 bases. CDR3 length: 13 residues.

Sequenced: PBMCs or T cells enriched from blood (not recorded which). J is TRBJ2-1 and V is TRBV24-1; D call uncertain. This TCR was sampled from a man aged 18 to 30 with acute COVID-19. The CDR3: CATSDLITGEQFF. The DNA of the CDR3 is TGTGCCACCAGTGATCTTATAACCGGTGAGCAGTTCTTC.